This T cell receptor beta chain was obtained from a study of Ad26.COV2.S vaccination and SARS-CoV-2 variants (dated by TCRdb to the early 2020s). Context from the whole study: Vaccine-arm donors came from COV1001, a multicentre, randomized, double-blind, placebo-controlled phase I-IIa trial of Ad26.COV2.S in healthy adults. Dosing of Ad26.COV2.S was intramuscular, at either 5x10^10 or 1x10^11 viral particles, delivered as one shot or as two shots spaced 56 days apart. The specificity and breadth of SARS-CoV-2-reactive T cell receptors after Ad26.COV2.S vaccination were assessed by TCRbeta repertoire sequencing. A total of some 30 samples were included in the TCR-sequenced set, comprising about 20 Ad26.COV2.S vaccine recipients, 5 placebo recipients and 8 SARS-CoV-2 convalescent individuals. Trial participants were randomized into five groups of five, in which low-dose or high-dose Ad26.COV2.S was given once or twice, or placebo was given on both occasions. Blinding of investigators to trial group allocation was maintained during experiments and outcome assessment. The full study reports these points: The authors noted that the TCR breadth and depth analyses may have underestimated total T cell responses. After vaccination, spike-specific CD8+ and CD4+ T cell responses were reported to show substantial breadth. Comparable non-spike TCR breadth was observed between vaccine and placebo recipients, consistent with only spike being contained in the vaccine. Comparing responses between vaccine doses or regimens was not something the study was powered to do. Higher spike-specific TCR breadth was observed in Ad26.COV2.S recipients than in placebo recipients (P = 0.0014).

Remarks on this clone: What antigen it recognizes has not been identified. The input lacks base qualities; no much larger clone sits a single base away.

The immunoSEQ Assay was used to sequence TCRbeta CDR3 regions. After extraction, genomic DNA underwent amplification by bias-controlled multiplex PCR, followed by high-throughput sequencing. The authors processed their data as follows. To quantify the absolute abundance of each unique TCRbeta CDR3 region, sequences were collapsed and filtered. Usable DNA was measured by amplifying reference genes present in all nucleated cells, and TCRbeta template counts were normalized to that usable DNA to estimate T cell fraction. Repertoire TCRs were annotated as SARS-CoV-2-specific by exact matching of V gene, CDR3 amino acid sequence and J gene to a known reactive TCR set. The reference SARS-CoV-2 TCR set was derived from MIRA and filtered for enrichment in COVID-19-positive ImmuneCODE repertoires, a step that removed public or cross-reactive TCRs. Based on the MIRA antigens, annotated TCRs were further analysed at the level of specific ORF or position within ORF. Depth was the summed frequency of annotated unique rearrangements, while breadth was defined as annotated unique rearrangements over total unique productive rearrangements. Group comparisons of TCR breadth used two-sided Wilcoxon rank-sum tests. As stored in TCRdb, this immuneACCESS dataset retains in-frame rearrangements with V and J assigned. A fraction of the clones does not appear; measured against another copy, unresolved V genes explain less than half of the discrepancy, and the remainder lacks a known reason. D and trimming come from the DNA, and the V and J calls and clone size come from that table. The sample table lists hundreds of thousands of clones, around 89% of them with a count of one. The ten largest clonotypes hold nearly 1.5% of the sample.

Relative to germline, V is 3 bases shorter and J is 5 bases shorter, with 19 bases between their ends. Sequences KGHSH (CDR1) and LQKENI (CDR2) are obtained from the germline V gene. CDR3 length: 17 amino acids, cysteine to phenylalanine. The kept DNA is CDR3 alone, 51 bases in frame from the first base. The treatment or condition label of this sample denotes: around 19 received Ad26.COV2.S at low or high dose, single or two shots; about 5 received placebo; per-sample allocation not given. Repertoires of vaccine and placebo recipients were sequenced from samples collected on day 63 after the first injection. In Cohort 1b, about 25 adults aged 18-55 years were enrolled at a single site in Boston, USA, between 29 July and 7 August 2020. Ad26.COV2.S was a replication-incompetent adenovirus type 26 vector that expressed a prefusion-stabilized SARS-CoV-2 spike protein derived from the original Wuhan strain.

The sequenced sample was peripheral blood, obtained in a trial of Ad26.COV2.S vaccine versus placebo. This clonotype originated in a person aged 18 to 65 who received the Ad26.COV2.S COVID-19 vaccine or a placebo. The rearranged segments are TRBV18 and TRBJ2-2; TRBD1 is a weak D gene call, 6 bases matching. The nucleotide sequence reads TGTGCCAGCTCACCCTCGACAGGTCCCCGCGGAACCGGGGAGCTGTTTTTT. This yields the protein CASSPSTGPRGTGELFF.